A single sample gave rise to the 29 T cell receptor beta chains below, sequenced in a study of T cells in Graves' hyperthyroidism and ophthalmopathy (dated by TCRdb to about 2019). Library preparation used multiplex PCR. The sample was run on an Illumina HiSeq 2000. The TCR beta CDR3 regions were amplified from RNA transcripts. A first-round RT-PCR of the TCR CDR3 used the HTBI primer set with the Qiagen OneStep RT-PCR kit. TCRdb handled the public reads itself, with Q25 trimming in fastp and clone calling in MiXCR, and kept productive beta chains. Entries that share a CDR3 protein sequence are merged under the most common genes and DNA. For this sample there are some 600,000 distinct CDR3 sequences; roughly 46% appear just once. In total, the top ten clones hold 8.2% of the sample. The sample was peripheral blood or thyroid tissue (not recorded which). These TCRs come from a woman aged 18-29 years with Graves' hyperthyroidism. Donor details come from another sample of the same person, matched by shared clones.

This clonotype came up many times. The chain employs TRBV6-6 and TRBJ1-2; D not resolved. Germline values: CDR1 MNHNY, CDR2 SVGAGI (reference sequence). Trimming cost V 6 bases and J 8 bases, with 13 bases left between them. The CDR3 has 12 amino acids. This chain's CDR3 is CASSINAEGYTF. The CDR3 bases are TGTGCCAGCAGCATCAATGCGGAAGGCTACACCTTC.

A note on this clonotype: Its ends do not fully match the called genes, so a read error is possible. The chain employs TRBV2 and TRBJ1-2, with D tentatively TRBD1 (5 bases). This CDR3 region has 12 residues. CDR1 is SNHLY, CDR2 FYNNEI, per germline. The CDR3 nucleotides read TGTGCCGGCAGTGAGGGGACCTATGGCTACACCTTC. Its translation is CAGSEGTYGYTF.

The chain recombines TRBV10-3 with TRBJ2-7, with 10 bases aligning to TRBD2. V dropped 3 bases and J dropped 2; count of bases not matched to a gene: 10. The CDR3 is 17 amino acids. The germline gives CDR1 ENHRY, CDR2 SYGVKD. DNA for the CDR3: TGTGCCATCAGTGATGGTGTCAGAGCGGGAGGGGCCTACGAGCAGTACTTC. As protein: CAISDGVRAGGAYEQYF.

Only a few counts were recorded for this clonotype. V gene TRBV20-1 combines with J gene TRBJ2-7; 10 bases match TRBD1. V trimming: 3 bases; J trimming: 4 bases; junction bases outside the gene matches: 6. Germline lookup yields CDR1 DFQATT and CDR2 SNEGSKA (reference sequence). The CDR3 runs 14 residues. As DNA, the CDR3 is TGCAGTGCTAGTCTAGGGACAGGGGTGTACGAGCAGTACTTC. Protein sequence: CSASLGTGVYEQYF.

This clonotype appeared a few times. The J gene is TRBJ2-5, the V gene TRBV7-2; 7 bases match TRBD1. J was trimmed by 4 bases and V by 3 bases; bases with no gene match: 8. This CDR3 is built from 15 residues. The germline gives CDR1 SGHTA, CDR2 FQGNSA. CDR3 bases: TGTGCCAGCAGCTTGGGACAGCGAGGGCTAGAGACCCAGTACTTC. It translates to CASSLGQRGLETQYF.

This sequence joins TRBV29-1 and TRBJ1-1; 8 nucleotides line up with TRBD1. Germline loops: CDR1 SQVTM, CDR2 ANQGSEA. The CDR3 runs 12 residues. Trimming removed 7 bases from V and 7 bases from J; junction bases left unmatched: 8. The CDR3 nucleotides read TGCAGCGCCATGTCAGGGGGCCTTGAAGCTTTCTTT. The encoded protein is CSAMSGGLEAFF.

This clonotype has a single count. A much larger clone lies one base from this, so it may be a read error. The chain couples TRBV2 to TRBJ1-5; tentatively, D is TRBD1 (5 bases). V lost 7 bases and J lost 6, with 16 bases in between. CDR1 SNHLY and CDR2 FYNNEI come from the germline V gene. CDR3 size: 14 residues. This CDR3 is CASKLGLEAQPQHF. The DNA of the CDR3 is TGTGCCAGCAAGTTGGGGCTTGAGGCTCAGCCCCAGCATTTT.

This clonotype showed up just once. The chain recombines TRBV7-9 with TRBJ1-2; the D is unclear. The CDR3 has 14 residues. V lost 6 bases and J lost 6, with 17 bases in between. Germline-derived CDR1 and CDR2 are SEHNR and FQNEAQ (reference sequence). In DNA form, the CDR3 reads TGTGCCAGCAGTAACGGACGGAAGCAGAATGGCTACACCTTC. This gives the protein CASSNGRKQNGYTF.

Of note for this clonotype: A clone one base away is much larger, so this may be a read error. This rearrangement joins TRBV7-2 to TRBJ1-4; perhaps TRBD1 as D (6 bases). The V and J ends lost 4 bases and 5 bases respectively, with 14 bases between them. This CDR3 comprises 15 residues. CDR1 is SGHTA and CDR2 is FQGNSA in the germline V gene. In DNA form, the CDR3 reads TGTGCCAGCAGCTCCTACAGGGAGGCCAATGAAAAACTGTTTTTT. This translates into CASSSYREANEKLFF. The full variable domain, in which reference TRBV7-2 and TRBJ1-4 provide the parts outside the CDR3, is GAGVSQSPSNKVTEKGKDVELRCDPISGHTALYWYRQSLGQGLEFLIYFQGNSAPDKSGLPSDRFSAERTGGSVSTLTIQRTQQEDSAVYLCASSSYREANEKLFFGSGTQLSVL.

This clonotype was detected many times. The chain carries TRBV29-1 and TRBJ2-7; TRBD1 is a possible D gene (5 bases). CDR3 length: 12 amino acids. The V end lost 5 bases, the J end lost 5 bases, and 13 bases lay between the germline ends. In germline, CDR1 is SQVTM, CDR2 ANQGSEA. CDR3: CSVSEGANEQYF. CDR3 DNA: TGCAGCGTTTCCGAAGGGGCCAACGAGCAGTACTTC.

The chain couples TRBV29-1 to TRBJ2-2; D is possibly TRBD2 (5 bases). Germline lookup yields CDR1 SQVTM and CDR2 ANQGSEA. This CDR3 comprises 13 residues. V lost 7 bases and J 6 bases, leaving 15 bases between the germline ends. The CDR3 bases are TGCAGCGCGATCCCTACTAGGGCCGGGGAGCTGTTTTTT. Its protein is CSAIPTRAGELFF.

The table lists this clonotype with many counts. This chain joins TRBV5-1 and TRBJ1-2; TRBD1 is a possible D gene (6 bases). The germline V gene has CDR1 SGHRS and CDR2 YFSETQ. V was shortened by 4 bases and J by 1 base, with 17 bases between the two germline ends. CDR3 length equals 16 residues. This CDR3 reads CASSQYERTDNYGYTF. CDR3 DNA: TGCGCCAGCAGCCAGTACGAAAGGACAGATAACTATGGCTACACCTTC. The whole variable domain, remainder taken from reference TRBV5-1 and TRBJ1-2, is KAGVTQTPRYLIKTRGQQVTLSCSPISGHRSVSWYQQTPGQGLQFLFEYFSETQRNKGNFPGRFSGRQFSNSRSEMNVSTLELGDSALYLCASSQYERTDNYGYTFGSGTRLTVV.

The chain employs TRBV19 and TRBJ2-2; 11 bases line up with TRBD2. The J segment lost 3 bases and the V segment lost 11 bases, leaving 2 bases of the junction unmatched. The CDR3 has 13 amino acids. CDR1 and CDR2 from the germline V gene are LNHDA and SQIVND (reference sequence). CDR3 amino acids: CASGLADTGELFF. The CDR3 bases are TGTGCCTCGGGACTAGCGGACACCGGGGAGCTGTTTTTT.

In its sample, this clonotype was seen many times. The V gene is TRBV7-2, the J gene TRBJ2-7, with 8 bases aligning to TRBD1. Germline V CDR1 and CDR2: SGHTA, FQGNSA. The CDR3 consists of 15 residues. Trimming at V came to 5 bases and at J to 4 bases, leaving 10 bases not matched to a gene. Here the CDR3 DNA reads TGTGCCAGCAGCCAAGGTTCGCAGGGGGCGTACGAGCAGTACTTC. Translation: CASSQGSQGAYEQYF.

This clonotype came up a few times. The chain uses TRBV10-1 and TRBJ2-7; TRBD1 agrees at 7 bases. The CDR3 is 15 residues long. Unmatched junction bases numbered 7, after V lost 2 bases and J lost 3 bases. The germline V gene encodes CDR1 WNHNN and CDR2 SYGVQD (reference sequence). The DNA for the CDR3 is TGCGCCAGCAGTGAGGGGAACACAGGGGACTACGAGCAGTACTTC. Its protein is CASSEGNTGDYEQYF.

CDR3 DNA: TGTGCCAGCAGTGAACTAGGGACGGCCACCTACGAGCAGTACTTC. Translated, it gives CASSELGTATYEQYF. V gene TRBV2 combines with J gene TRBJ2-7; the D gene could be TRBD1 or TRBD2 (5 bases each). The CDR3 totals 15 residues. Germline assignment: CDR1 SNHLY and CDR2 FYNNEI. Trimming stripped 2 bases from V and 2 bases from J, with 13 bases between.

The CDR3 region is CANGYSDSNQPQHF. The CDR3 nucleotides read TGTGCCAACGGTTACTCGGATAGCAATCAGCCCCAGCATTTT. The chain joins TRBV2 to TRBJ1-5, with D hard to call. The CDR3 contains 14 residues. Germline values: CDR1 SNHLY, CDR2 FYNNEI. V lost 10 bases, J lost 0 bases, and 13 bases lay in between. Looking up the rest from reference TRBV2 and TRBJ1-5 gives the full variable domain: EPEVTQTPSHQVTQMGQEVILRCVPISNHLYFYWYRQILGQKVEFLVSFYNNEISEKSEIFDDQFSVERPDGSNFTLKIRSTKLEDSAMYFCANGYSDSNQPQHFGDGTRLSIL.

This clonotype was counted many times. The chain has TRBV7-2 and TRBJ1-2; D perhaps matches TRBD1 (5 bases). The CDR3 spans 12 residues. From germline, CDR1 is SGHTA and CDR2 FQGNSA. V dropped 1 base and J dropped 9 bases, with 9 bases sitting between them. In DNA form, the CDR3 reads TGTGCCAGCAGCTTAGAGGCAGGGCGCTACACCTTC. This encodes CASSLEAGRYTF.

This chain uses TRBV29-1 with TRBJ1-1, with D unclear. Trimming stripped 4 bases from V and 3 bases from J, with 21 bases between. Per germline, CDR1 SQVTM and CDR2 ANQGSEA. CDR3 length equals 16 residues. CDR3 residues: CSVGRDARAEDTEAFF. DNA of the CDR3: TGCAGCGTTGGACGCGATGCGCGGGCCGAGGACACTGAAGCTTTCTTT.

This clonotype was detected only a few times. DNA for the CDR3: TGTGCCACCAGCAGAGTCGGGGATGGCTACACCTTC. Its translation: CATSRVGDGYTF. The chain uses TRBV15 and TRBJ1-2; D is ambiguous. Trimming removed 1 base from V and 6 bases from J, with 6 bases in between. Germline V lookup: CDR1 LNHNV, CDR2 YYDKDF (reference sequence). The CDR3 sequence is 12 residues long. The full variable domain, with the rest looked up from reference TRBV15 and TRBJ1-2, is DAMVIQNPRYQVTQFGKPVTLSCSQTLNHNVMYWYQQKSSQAPKLLFHYYDKDFNNEADTPDNFQSRRPNTSFCFLDIRSPGLGDTAMYLCATSRVGDGYTFGSGTRLTVV.

In the case of this clonotype: This likely comes from a read error, as the CDR3 has no conserved phenylalanine or tryptophan at its end. No DNA is shown, since the ends of the CDR3 on it are uncertain; the CDR3 is the one TCRdb lists. The CDR3 sequence: CASSFGTDTR. The rearrangement links TRBV7-9 to TRBJ1-6; the table assigns TRBD1, which was not confirmed against the DNA. The length of the CDR3 is 10 amino acids, counting both ends. Germline CDR1 reads SEHNR; CDR2 reads FQNEAQ (reference sequence).

Concerning this clonotype itself: Since no conserved phenylalanine or tryptophan closes the CDR3, a read error is the likely cause. The DNA is left out, because the CDR3 cannot be placed on it with certainty; the CDR3 is given as TCRdb lists it. The chain links TRBV2 to TRBJ2-7. Germline V gives CDR1 SNHLY, CDR2 FYNNEI. The CDR3 sequence runs 8 residues, both termini included. The CDR3 sequence: CASSYPVQ.

The rearrangement uses TRBV10-3 and TRBJ1-6; D not resolved. The V end was cut by 0 bases, the J end by 8 bases, with 17 bases between. There are 17 residues in the CDR3. From germline, CDR1 is ENHRY and CDR2 SYGVKD. The CDR3 spells CAISESTHRGLDSPLHF. Here the CDR3 DNA reads TGTGCCATCAGTGAGTCGACTCATAGAGGGCTGGATTCACCCCTCCACTTT.

The rearrangement uses TRBV11-2 and TRBJ1-2, with a possible D match to TRBD1 (5 bases). In germline, CDR1 is SGHAT, CDR2 FQNNGV. There are 14 residues in the CDR3. The V end lost 5 bases, the J end lost 1 base, and 11 bases lay between the germline ends. The CDR3 is CASSPGRGNYGYTF. CDR3 bases: TGTGCCAGCAGCCCCGGTAGGGGTAACTATGGCTACACCTTC.

This clonotype was found a few times. This rearrangement joins TRBV12-5 to TRBJ2-6; D unclear. CDR3 length equals 15 residues. Looked up from germline, CDR1 is LGHNT and CDR2 is FRNRAP. With 0 bases removed from V and 4 bases from J, the gap between germline ends came to 7 bases. The CDR3 region has the DNA TGTGCTAGTGGTTTGGTACAAGCCGGGGCCAACGTCCTGACTTTC. Translating it yields CASGLVQAGANVLTF.

This clonotype appeared many times. The rearrangement joins TRBV2 to TRBJ2-5; a weak D match, TRBD1 (6 bases). Per germline, CDR1 SNHLY and CDR2 FYNNEI. The CDR3 runs to 16 residues. Deletions cut 7 bases from V and 4 bases from J, with 22 bases between. CDR3 bases: TGTGCCAGCACCCCGAAGGTCATAGGGGGTGGAGAGACCCAGTACTTC. Protein: CASTPKVIGGGETQYF.

The chain couples TRBV20-1 to TRBJ2-7; 7 bases are a match to TRBD1. The CDR3 covers 12 residues. CDR1 and CDR2 (germline): DFQATT, SNEGSKA (reference sequence). Trimming at V came to 6 bases and at J to 4 bases, leaving 6 bases not matched to a gene. The CDR3 DNA follows: TGCAGTGCGACGGACAGGATGTACGAGCAGTACTTC. This encodes CSATDRMYEQYF.

The chain has TRBV15 and TRBJ2-7; D gene uncertain. V lost 1 base and J 2 bases, leaving 15 bases between the germline ends. Germline V gene data show CDR1 as LNHNV and CDR2 as YYDKDF (reference sequence). The CDR3 has 16 residues. The DNA for the CDR3 is TGTGCCACCAGCAGAGCCCCGAGTTTGGGGACCTACGAGCAGTACTTC. Encoded protein: CATSRAPSLGTYEQYF.

This sequence joins TRBV7-2 and TRBJ1-2; D is ambiguous. The CDR3 length is 13 residues. Germline V gene lookup returns CDR1 SGHTA and CDR2 FQGNSA. The V end was cut by 11 bases, the J end by 5 bases, with 18 bases between. The CDR3 sequence is CAWSWRRRYGYTF. CDR3 nucleotides: TGTGCCTGGAGTTGGCGCCGGAGGTATGGCTACACCTTC. The full variable domain, with the rest looked up from reference TRBV7-2 and TRBJ1-2, is GAGVSQSPSNKVTEKGKDVELRCDPISGHTALYWYRQSLGQGLEFLIYFQGNSAPDKSGLPSDRFSAERTGGSVSTLTIQRTQQEDSAVYLCAWSWRRRYGYTFGSGTRLTVV.